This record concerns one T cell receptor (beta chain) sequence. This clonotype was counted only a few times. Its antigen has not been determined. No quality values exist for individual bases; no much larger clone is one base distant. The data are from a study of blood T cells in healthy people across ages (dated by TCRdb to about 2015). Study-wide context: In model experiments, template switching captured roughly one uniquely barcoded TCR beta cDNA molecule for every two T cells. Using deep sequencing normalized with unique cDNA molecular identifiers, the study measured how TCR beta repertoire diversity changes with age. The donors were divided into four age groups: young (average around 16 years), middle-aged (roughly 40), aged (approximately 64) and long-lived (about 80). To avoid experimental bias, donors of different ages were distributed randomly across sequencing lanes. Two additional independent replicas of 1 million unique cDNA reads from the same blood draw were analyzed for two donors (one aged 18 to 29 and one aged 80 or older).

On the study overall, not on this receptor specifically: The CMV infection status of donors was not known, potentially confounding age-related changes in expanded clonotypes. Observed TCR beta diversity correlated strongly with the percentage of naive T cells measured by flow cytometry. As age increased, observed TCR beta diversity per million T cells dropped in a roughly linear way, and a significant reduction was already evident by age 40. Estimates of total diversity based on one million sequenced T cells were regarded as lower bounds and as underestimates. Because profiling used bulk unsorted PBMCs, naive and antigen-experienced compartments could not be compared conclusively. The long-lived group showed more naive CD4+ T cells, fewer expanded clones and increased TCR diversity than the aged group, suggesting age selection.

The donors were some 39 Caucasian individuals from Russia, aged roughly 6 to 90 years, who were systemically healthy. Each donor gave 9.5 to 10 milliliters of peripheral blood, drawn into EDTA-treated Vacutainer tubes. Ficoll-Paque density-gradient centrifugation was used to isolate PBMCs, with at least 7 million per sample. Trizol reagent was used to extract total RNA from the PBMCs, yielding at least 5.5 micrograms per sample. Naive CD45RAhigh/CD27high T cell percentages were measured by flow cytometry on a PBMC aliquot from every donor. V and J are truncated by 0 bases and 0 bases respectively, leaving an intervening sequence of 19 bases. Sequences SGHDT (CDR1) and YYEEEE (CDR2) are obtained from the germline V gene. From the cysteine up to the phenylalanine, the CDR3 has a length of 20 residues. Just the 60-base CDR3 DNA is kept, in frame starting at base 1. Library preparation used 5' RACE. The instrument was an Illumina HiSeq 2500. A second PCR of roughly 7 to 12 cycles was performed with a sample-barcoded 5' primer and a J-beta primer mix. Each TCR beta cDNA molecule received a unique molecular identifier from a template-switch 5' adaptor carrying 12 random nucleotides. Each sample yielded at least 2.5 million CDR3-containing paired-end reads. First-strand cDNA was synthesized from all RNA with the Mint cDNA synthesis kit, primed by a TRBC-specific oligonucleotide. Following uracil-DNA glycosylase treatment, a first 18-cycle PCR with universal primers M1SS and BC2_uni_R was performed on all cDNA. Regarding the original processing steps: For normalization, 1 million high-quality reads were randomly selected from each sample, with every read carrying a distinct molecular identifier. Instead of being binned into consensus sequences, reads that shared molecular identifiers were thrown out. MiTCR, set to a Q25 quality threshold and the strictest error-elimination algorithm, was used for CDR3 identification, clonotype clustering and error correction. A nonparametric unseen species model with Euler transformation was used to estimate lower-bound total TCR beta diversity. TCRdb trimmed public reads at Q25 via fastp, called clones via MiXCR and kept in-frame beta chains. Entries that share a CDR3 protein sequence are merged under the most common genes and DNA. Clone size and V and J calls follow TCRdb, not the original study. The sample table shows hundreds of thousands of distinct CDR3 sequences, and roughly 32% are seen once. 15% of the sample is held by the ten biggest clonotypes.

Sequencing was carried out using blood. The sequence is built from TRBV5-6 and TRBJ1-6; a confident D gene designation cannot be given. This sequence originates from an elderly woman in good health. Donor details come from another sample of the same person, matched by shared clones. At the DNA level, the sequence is TGTGCCAGCAGCTTGGGGGCACAATCCAGACAAAGCTCCTATAATTCACCCCTCCACTTT. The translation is CASSLGAQSRQSSYNSPLHF.